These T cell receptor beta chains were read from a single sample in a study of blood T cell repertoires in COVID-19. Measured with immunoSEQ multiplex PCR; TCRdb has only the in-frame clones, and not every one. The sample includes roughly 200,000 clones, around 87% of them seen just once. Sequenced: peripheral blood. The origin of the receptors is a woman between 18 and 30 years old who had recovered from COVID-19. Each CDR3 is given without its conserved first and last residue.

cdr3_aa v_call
ASRSDGGSPTYEQY TRBV19
ASNIQMNTEAF TRBV19
ASSLAGGNTEAF TRBV5-1
ASDGQGYVAAGYT TRBV2
ASSLESPGTFNTGELF TRBV7-9
ASSRGARSTEAF TRBV19
ASSLGQRELKNEQF TRBV5-1
ASSLWEAYNEQF TRBV5-4
ASSDAMNTEAF TRBV6-4
ASSRQGTGNLGELF TRBV7-3
ASNVGTGASGYT TRBV5-1
ASSQESRGNEQF TRBV4-3
ASSDRVNTEAF TRBV6-1
ASSLGLAQETQY TRBV7-6
ASSLIYPAGNTIY TRBV5-6
ASSPTRRETQY TRBV4-1
ASSLADRVLDGADTQY TRBV5-8
ATSDPGTGGYNEQF TRBV24-1
ASSLALDLGETQY TRBV13
ASSLGLPGETQY TRBV14
ASSSSGRTDTQY TRBV5-4
ASSQTGYYEQF TRBV4-1
ASSPLEANVLT TRBV4-1
ASSYKGASEAF TRBV6-2/TRBV6-3